This is a list of T cell receptor beta chains from one sample in a study of control samples from healthy donors and cancer patients. The protocol was immunoSEQ multiplex PCR, while the TCRdb copy is restricted to in-frame clones and leaves out a portion. Of about 140,000 clones in the sample, roughly 92% are singletons; the top ten hold around 11%. Sequencing was done on a sample of blood. The receptor set was obtained from a man aged 25 to 40 in good health. Each CDR3 is given with its conserved first and last residue. The order of the fields is V gene, J gene, clone size, CDR3 protein. Not every row has a clone size; where given, it reads once, few, many or a size class.

TRBV18,TRBJ1-5,-,CASSPSAVSPQHF
TRBV4-3,TRBJ1-2,-,CASSQIGRTGEYGYTF
TRBV12-5,TRBJ2-7,once,CASGSTQVSYEQYF
TRBV3-1/TRBV3-2,TRBJ2-3,-,CASSQGKGQGRTDTQYF
TRBV28,TRBJ2-3,-,CASSRDSGDTQYF
TRBV29-1,TRBJ2-7,-,CSVTSSGYEQYF
TRBV5-8,TRBJ2-1,-,CASSLGTAYNEQFF
TRBV6-2/TRBV6-3,TRBJ2-1,-,CASSATLSSYNEQFF
TRBV28,TRBJ1-5,-,CASSLFQGSNQPQHF
TRBV19,TRBJ1-5,-,CASSLDRGNQPQHF